Below, one T cell receptor (beta chain) is given with its context. In the original workflow: Scientists estimated how many nucleated cells there were by amplifying reference gene primers. Sequenced by immunoSEQ multiplex PCR; TCRdb stores in-frame clones only, minus some. That table furnishes V, J and clone size, whereas the DNA furnished D and trimming. The sample has a few hundred thousand clones, roughly 92% seen once; the top ten hold about 0.9%. Participants classified as exposed had met a COVID-19 case within 2 weeks before study entry. These data come from a study of blood T cell repertoires in COVID-19. Study in general: PBMCs, B-cell-depleted T cells, or T cells provided the cDNA or gDNA that made up the material.

V lost 7 bases and J lost 8, with 14 bases in between. Germline V gene lookup returns CDR1 SQVTM and CDR2 ANQGSEA. The CDR3 consists of 11 residues. The chain has TRBV29-1 and TRBJ1-2; a possible D gene is TRBD1 (6 bases). The sequencing sample was made of PBMCs or T cells enriched from blood (not recorded which). The clonotype was recovered from a woman in her 40s who had been exposed to COVID-19. The CDR3 protein is CSGLQGWGYTF. In DNA, the CDR3 is TGCAGCGGCCTACAGGGATGGGGCTACACCTTC.